This record covers a single T cell receptor beta chain. Germline V CDR1 and CDR2: SGHRS, YFSETQ. The CDR3 is made up of 13 amino acids. Trimming shortened V by 0 bases and J by 7 bases, and 8 bases separated the two germline ends. The data originate from a study of T cell responses to AZD1222 COVID-19 vaccine. The method was immunoSEQ multiplex PCR; TCRdb's version includes in-frame clones alone and lacks a portion of them. The table has tens of thousands of clones, roughly 85% seen once. Second-dose intervals of approximately 4 or approximately 12 weeks were pooled. The sequence derives from an adult who received the AZD1222 COVID-19 vaccine. Specimen: peripheral blood, collected 28 days after the second AZD1222 dose. The rearrangement joins TRBV5-1 to TRBJ1-5; D is uncertain. Here the CDR3 DNA reads TGCGCCAGCAGCTTGGGTGCCGGGCAGCCCCAGCATTTT. As protein: CASSLGAGQPQHF.